The T cell receptor beta chain described here comes from a study of blood T cell repertoires in COVID-19. As for the study in general: Samples taken during acute and convalescent COVID-19 were collected in the United States, Italy and Spain. PBMCs, B-cell-depleted T cells, or T cells were the source of the cDNA or gDNA that made up the material.

In the authors' workflow: For nucleated cells, counts were estimated from reference gene primer amplification. Generated by immunoSEQ multiplex PCR, the TCRdb table keeps only in-frame clones and is missing some. For V, J and clone size, that table is used; D and trimming come from the DNA. The sample yields some 110,000 clones, roughly 80% seen once. The CDR3 is 14 amino acids. CDR1 is SGHVS, CDR2 FQNEAQ, per germline. V shed 6 bases and J shed 4 bases, with 15 bases lying between them. Source material: peripheral blood. This rearrangement joins TRBV7-8 to TRBJ1-2; no reliable D call. This clonotype was obtained from a woman between 65 and 79 years old with acute or convalescent COVID-19. The chain's CDR3 is CASSSADYFYGYTF. CDR3 bases: TGTGCCAGCAGTTCCGCTGATTACTTCTATGGCTACACCTTC.